The 27 T cell receptor beta chains presented below share a single source sample, sequenced in a study of T-cell memory formation after mild COVID-19. Each CDR3 protein is one row after TCRdb ran MiXCR on the 5' RACE reads. The repertoire has just under 550,000 distinct CDR3 sequences, 20% of them found once; the top ten carry around 13%. Sequencing was done on a sample of PBMCs or a T cell subset sorted from them (not recorded which). The receptors derive from an adult woman who had mild COVID-19 (a few samples of this study predate the infection). Cell type and time point are not known.

The V and J genes are TRBV19 and TRBJ1-1, with D tentatively TRBD1 (6 bases). Germline CDR1 reads LNHDA; CDR2 reads SQIVND (reference sequence). Trimming pared 2 bases from V and 3 bases from J, leaving 13 bases between. CDR3 length equals 15 residues. Here the CDR3 DNA reads TGTGCCAGTAGTATAAAGGGGGGCGTAGACACTGAAGCTTTCTTT. This codes for CASSIKGGVDTEAFF.

In its sample, this clonotype was seen many times. V and J are TRBV29-1 and TRBJ2-7; TRBD2 is a possible D gene (6 bases). With 6 bases removed from V and 2 bases from J, the gap between germline ends came to 17 bases. Germline V gene sequence: CDR1 SQVTM, CDR2 ANQGSEA. The CDR3 runs to 14 residues. CDR3 sequence: CSVGEDIPAYEQYF. The CDR3 DNA sequence: TGCAGCGTGGGGGAGGACATTCCCGCCTACGAGCAGTACTTC.

This clonotype came up a few times. The rearrangement joins TRBV24-1 to TRBJ2-7; no clear D gene. Germline CDR1 is KGHDR and CDR2 is SFDVKD. The CDR3 extends over 13 amino acids. The ends were cut back, 5 bases at V and 3 bases at J, with 10 bases in the middle. The CDR3 nucleotides read TGTGCCACCAGTGTTGGAAGGGACTACGAGCAGTACTTC. This encodes CATSVGRDYEQYF.

The rearrangement joins TRBV5-4 to TRBJ1-1; possible D gene TRBD1, 6 bases. Deletions cut 5 bases from V and 0 bases from J, with 14 bases between. Germline CDR1 and CDR2: SGHNT and YYREEE (reference sequence). The CDR3 is 15 residues long. The CDR3 region has the DNA TGTGCCAGCAGGAATGGCAGGGGCATGAACACTGAAGCTTTCTTT. Residues: CASRNGRGMNTEAFF.

The rearrangement links TRBV25-1 to TRBJ2-7; D is unresolved. Trimming took 3 bases from V and 2 from J, leaving 2 bases between them. This CDR3 contains 11 residues. The germline V gene encodes CDR1 MGHDK and CDR2 SYGVNS. The CDR3 loop is CASSDAYEQYF. Here the CDR3 DNA reads TGTGCCAGCAGTGATGCCTACGAGCAGTACTTC.

This clonotype was observed a handful of times. V is TRBV10-3 and J is TRBJ1-1; D possibly corresponds to TRBD1 (6 bases). This CDR3 comprises 12 residues. Germline values: CDR1 ENHRY, CDR2 SYGVKD. V lost 6 bases to trimming and J lost 2 bases, with 7 bases between them. The CDR3, as DNA: TGTGCCATCAGGGACAGCAACACTGAAGCTTTCTTT. It is translated as CAIRDSNTEAFF.

This clonotype was seen a single time. The chain has TRBV29-1 and TRBJ2-3; a weak D match, TRBD1 (5 bases). Trimming stripped 3 bases from V and 6 bases from J, with 10 bases between. The germline CDR1 and CDR2 sequences are SQVTM and ANQGSEA. This CDR3 has 12 residues. CDR3 in DNA: TGCAGCGTTGAGGGGCGGCCGGATACGCAGTATTTT. It translates to CSVEGRPDTQYF.

This clonotype was counted only a few times. The V and J genes are TRBV6-6 and TRBJ2-7, with 12 bases fitting TRBD1. In germline, CDR1 is MNHNY, CDR2 SVGAGI (reference sequence). The ends lost 6 bases at V and 4 bases at J; junction bases unmatched: 4. CDR3 length: 14 residues. The CDR3 loop is CASRGQGAQYEQYF. The CDR3 nucleotides are TGTGCCAGCAGGGGACAGGGGGCTCAATACGAGCAGTACTTC.

This clonotype showed up just a few times. The V call is TRBV9, the J call TRBJ2-2, with 7 nucleotides matching TRBD2. The CDR3 extends over 15 amino acids. V lost 0 bases to trimming and J lost 6 bases; unmatched junction nucleotides: 5. Germline CDR1 reads SGDLS; CDR2 reads YYNGEE. In nucleotides, the CDR3 is TGTGCCAGCAGCGTAGGGGGCGGGAGTCCCGGGGAGCTGTTTTTT. This sequence encodes CASSVGGGSPGELFF.

This clonotype was observed a handful of times. The chain has TRBV4-1 and TRBJ2-7; TRBD2 aligns across 9 bases. The V gene's germline CDR1 is MGHRA and CDR2 YSYEKL. J was trimmed by 2 bases and V by 1 base; bases with no gene match: 6. This CDR3 contains 16 residues. The CDR3 DNA sequence: TGCGCCAGCAGCCAAGTTACTAGCGGGCCTACCTACGAGCAGTACTTC. This codes for CASSQVTSGPTYEQYF.

This clonotype was recorded many times. The chain is built from TRBV5-5 and TRBJ2-2, with D tentatively TRBD1 (5 bases). The CDR3 loop spans 15 amino acids. The germline V gene encodes CDR1 SGHKS and CDR2 YYEKEE (reference sequence). Trimming left V 3 bases short and J 1 base short, with 10 bases between. The CDR3 here is CASSSTVRNTGELFF. Written as DNA, the CDR3 is TGTGCCAGCAGCTCGACAGTTCGGAACACCGGGGAGCTGTTTTTT.

The V call is TRBV12-3 or TRBV12-4, the J call TRBJ2-7; 12 nucleotides match TRBD1. V lost 5 bases and J lost 8; bases outside the gene matches: 10. The CDR3 spans 15 residues. CDR3: CASSETGTGGTQQYF. The CDR3 DNA follows: TGTGCCAGCAGTGAAACCGGGACAGGGGGCACTCAGCAGTACTTC.

This chain joins TRBV12-3 or TRBV12-4 and TRBJ1-3; weak D call: TRBD1 (5 bases). Trimming took off 6 bases at V and 6 bases at J, with 21 bases between the two ends. This CDR3 has 16 residues. The DNA for the CDR3 is TGTGCCAGCAGCCTTTGGGCCCTCGGGACCGAAAACACCATATATTTT. This translates into CASSLWALGTENTIYF.

V is TRBV7-2 and J is TRBJ2-1; 7 bases are a match to TRBD2. Trimming removed 5 bases from V and 8 bases from J; junction bases left unmatched: 15. The CDR3 is 16 amino acids. CDR1 is SGHTA and CDR2 is FQGNSA in the germline V gene. In DNA form, the CDR3 reads TGTGCCAGCAGCCCCCAGGGTGGGAGGGCCGTAGATGAGCAGTTCTTC. It translates to CASSPQGGRAVDEQFF.

The CDR3, as DNA: TGTGCCAGCAGTGGTCGGTATTCGGTGTCACCCCTCCACTTT. Its protein is CASSGRYSVSPLHF. The rearrangement joins TRBV2 to TRBJ1-6; D is unclear. V lost 4 bases, J lost 10 bases, and 14 bases lay in between. This CDR3 has 14 amino acids. Germline V gene sequence: CDR1 SNHLY, CDR2 FYNNEI.

The V and J genes are TRBV15 and TRBJ2-7, with D unresolved. The CDR3 totals 12 residues. The V gene's germline CDR1 is LNHNV and CDR2 YYDKDF (reference sequence). V was pared by 0 bases and J by 5 bases, with 5 bases between. CDR3 sequence reads: CATSRDRHEQYF. In nucleotides, the CDR3 is TGTGCCACCAGCAGAGACAGGCACGAGCAGTACTTC.

This clonotype was seen only a few times. V is TRBV4-1 and J is TRBJ2-7; TRBD1 matches at 9 bases. From germline, CDR1 is MGHRA and CDR2 YSYEKL. The CDR3 loop spans 15 amino acids. The J segment lost 5 bases and the V segment lost 0 bases, leaving 5 bases of the junction unmatched. CDR3 loop: CASSQEDRGRHEQYF. In nucleotides, the CDR3 is TGCGCCAGCAGCCAAGAGGACAGGGGTAGGCACGAGCAGTACTTC.

The chain is built from TRBV6-1 and TRBJ1-1, with D unclear. The V gene lost 8 bases and the J gene lost 12 bases, with 28 bases spanning the gap. The CDR3 spans 15 residues. From germline, CDR1 is MNHNS and CDR2 SASEGT. The DNA for the CDR3 is TGTGCCAGCGGCATCGGAAGTGGGGTCGGCGCGAAAACTTTCTTT. Protein sequence: CASGIGSGVGAKTFF.

This clonotype was detected a few times. V and J are TRBV20-1 and TRBJ2-3; TRBD2 matches 10 bases. V was clipped by 5 bases and J by 1 base; unmatched bases: 9. From germline, CDR1 is DFQATT and CDR2 SNEGSKA (reference sequence). The CDR3 length is 16 residues. The chain's CDR3 is CSADGHGLAGTDTQYF. The CDR3 DNA sequence: TGCAGTGCTGACGGGCATGGACTAGCGGGCACAGATACGCAGTATTTT.

This clonotype was counted at least ten times. The V call is TRBV14, the J call TRBJ2-1, with D perhaps TRBD1 or TRBD2 (5 bases each). V dropped 4 bases and J dropped 5 bases, with 18 bases sitting between them. Germline assignment: CDR1 SGHDN and CDR2 FVKESK. The CDR3 consists of 16 residues. The CDR3 DNA is TGTGCCAGCAGCCCAGTACCGGTGGGGCGGGACAATGAGCAGTTCTTC. It yields the protein CASSPVPVGRDNEQFF.

The rearrangement joins TRBV7-2 to TRBJ1-2; D is possibly TRBD1 (6 bases). Trimming shortened V by 1 base and J by 4 bases, and 13 bases separated the two germline ends. Germline V lookup: CDR1 SGHTA, CDR2 FQGNSA. The CDR3 consists of 15 residues. CDR3 loop: CASSLEIGGAYGYTF. CDR3 nucleotides: TGTGCCAGCAGCTTAGAGATAGGGGGGGCCTATGGCTACACCTTC.

This clonotype was observed a handful of times. The chain is built from TRBV7-2 and TRBJ2-2; D is unresolved. This CDR3 is 15 amino acids long. Germline V gene sequence: CDR1 SGHTA, CDR2 FQGNSA. The V end was cut by 5 bases, the J end by 1 base, with 11 bases between. CDR3 sequence (DNA): TGTGCCAGCAGCCCTCAGTCCAGGAACACCGGGGAGCTGTTTTTT. As protein: CASSPQSRNTGELFF.

The gene calls are TRBV7-6 and TRBJ1-2, with a tentative D call TRBD1 (5 bases). V was pared by 5 bases and J by 6 bases, with 13 bases between. Germline V gene data show CDR1 as SGHVS and CDR2 as FNYEAQ. There are 13 residues in the CDR3. The CDR3: CASSPRVSDGYTF. DNA of the CDR3: TGTGCCAGCAGCCCCAGGGTTTCAGATGGCTACACCTTC. Filled out from reference TRBV7-6 and TRBJ1-2, the complete variable domain reads GAGVSQSPRYKVTKRGQDVALRCDPISGHVSLYWYRQALGQGPEFLTYFNYEAQQDKSGLPNDRFSAERPEGSISTLTIQRTEQRDSAMYRCASSPRVSDGYTFGSGTRLTVV.

The CDR3 loop is CASSQALQGARTDTQYF. The CDR3 DNA follows: TGTGCCAGCAGCCAAGCTCTACAGGGGGCTCGCACAGATACGCAGTATTTT. J is TRBJ2-3 and V is TRBV3-1, with TRBD1 matching 9 bases. This CDR3 region has 17 residues. Germline CDR1 reads LGHDT; CDR2 reads YNNKEL (reference sequence). J gave up 1 base and V 1 base, and 6 bases lay outside the gene matches.

CDR3 nucleotide sequence: TGCGCCAGCAGCTTGGGAGGCGGGGTGGTGAATGAGCAGTTCTTC. Amino acids: CASSLGGGVVNEQFF. J is TRBJ2-1 and V is TRBV5-1; D perhaps matches TRBD2 (6 bases). The germline V gene has CDR1 SGHRS and CDR2 YFSETQ. The CDR3 has 15 amino acids. Trimming removed 0 bases from V and 7 bases from J, with 14 bases in between. The variable domain in full, completed from reference TRBV5-1 and TRBJ2-1, reads KAGVTQTPRYLIKTRGQQVTLSCSPISGHRSVSWYQQTPGQGLQFLFEYFSETQRNKGNFPGRFSGRQFSNSRSEMNVSTLELGDSALYLCASSLGGGVVNEQFFGPGTRLTVL.

This clonotype was seen a few times. The chain carries TRBV19 and TRBJ2-3, with a tentative D call TRBD1 (6 bases). Trimming left V 3 bases short and J 4 bases short, with 11 bases between. CDR1 and CDR2 (germline): LNHDA, SQIVND (reference sequence). The CDR3 runs 14 residues. The CDR3: CASSIPGGADTQYF. The CDR3 DNA reads as TGTGCCAGTAGTATTCCTGGGGGCGCAGATACGCAGTATTTT. The variable domain in full, completed from reference TRBV19 and TRBJ2-3, reads DGGITQSPKYLFRKEGQNVTLSCEQNLNHDAMYWYRQDPGQGLRLIYYSQIVNDFQKGDIAEGYSVSREKKESFPLTVTSAQKNPTAFYLCASSIPGGADTQYFGPGTRLTVL.

Points on this clonotype: Possible read error: a much larger clone is one base away. The chain recombines TRBV6-5 with TRBJ2-7; D remains ambiguous. This CDR3 spans 15 amino acids. Looked up from germline, CDR1 is MNHEY and CDR2 is SVGAGI. Trimming cost V 6 bases and J 1 base, with 16 bases left between them. As DNA, the CDR3 is TGTGCCAGCAGCCTTAAGCGATCGAGGTCCTACGAGCAGTACTTC. It yields the protein CASSLKRSRSYEQYF.